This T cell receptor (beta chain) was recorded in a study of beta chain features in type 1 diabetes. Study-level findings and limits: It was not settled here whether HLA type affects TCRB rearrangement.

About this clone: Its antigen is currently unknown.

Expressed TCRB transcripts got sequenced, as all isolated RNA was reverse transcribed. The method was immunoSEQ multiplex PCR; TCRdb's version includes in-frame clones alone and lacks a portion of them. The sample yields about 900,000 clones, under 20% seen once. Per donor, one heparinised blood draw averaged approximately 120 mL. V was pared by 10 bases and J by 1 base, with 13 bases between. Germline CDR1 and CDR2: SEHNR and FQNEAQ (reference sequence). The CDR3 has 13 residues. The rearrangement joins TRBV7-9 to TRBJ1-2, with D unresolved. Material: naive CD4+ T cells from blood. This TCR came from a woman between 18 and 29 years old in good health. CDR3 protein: CATTPDVNYGYTF. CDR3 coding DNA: TGTGCCACGACGCCGGACGTTAACTATGGCTACACCTTC.